One sample yielded the 20 T cell receptor beta chains listed below, sequenced in a study of blood T cell repertoires in COVID-19. Some clones are missing from TCRdb's copy, which holds only in-frame ones; the method was immunoSEQ multiplex PCR. Of about 310,000 clones listed, around 84% are singletons. Sequencing input: peripheral blood. These receptors originate from an older man with acute or convalescent COVID-19.

The rearrangement joins TRBV1 to TRBJ2-2; TRBD2 is the table's D call and was not checked against the DNA. TRBV1 is marked as a pseudogene. CDR3 length: 17 residues. The CDR3 sequence is CTSRLSKREGPTGELFF. The DNA of the CDR3 is TGCACCAGCAGGCTTAGTAAGCGGGAGGGCCCCACCGGGGAGCTGTTTTTT.

V and J are TRBV5-1 and TRBJ2-7; no clear D. From germline, CDR1 is SGHRS and CDR2 YFSETQ. The CDR3 contains 17 residues. V shed 4 bases and J shed 0 bases, with 20 bases lying between them. CDR3 sequence reads: CASSPGLGEVSSYEQYF. As DNA, the CDR3 is TGCGCCAGCAGCCCCGGGTTGGGTGAGGTTTCCTCCTACGAGCAGTACTTC. The complete variable domain, with remaining parts taken from reference TRBV5-1 and TRBJ2-7, reads KAGVTQTPRYLIKTRGQQVTLSCSPISGHRSVSWYQQTPGQGLQFLFEYFSETQRNKGNFPGRFSGRQFSNSRSEMNVSTLELGDSALYLCASSPGLGEVSSYEQYFGPGTRLTVT.

The chain links TRBV5-1 to TRBJ1-1; TRBD1 is a possible D gene (6 bases). The CDR3 is made up of 17 amino acids. Germline V gene data show CDR1 as SGHRS and CDR2 as YFSETQ. Trimming took off 4 bases at V and 0 bases at J, with 19 bases between the two ends. CDR3 DNA sequence: TGCGCCAGCAGCCGAACTATGGACAGACACATGAACACTGAAGCTTTCTTT. This sequence encodes CASSRTMDRHMNTEAFF.

This clone was seen only once. The V call is TRBV5-6, the J call TRBJ2-1, with D tentatively TRBD1 (5 bases). V dropped 4 bases and J dropped 5 bases, with 13 bases sitting between them. Germline assignment: CDR1 SGHDT and CDR2 YYEEEE. CDR3 length equals 14 residues. CDR3 sequence reads: CASSPNTGNNEQFF. CDR3 nucleotide sequence: TGTGCCAGCAGCCCTAACACAGGAAACAATGAGCAGTTCTTC.

V gene TRBV7-9 combines with J gene TRBJ2-3; the D gene is possibly TRBD1 (5 bases). Trimming took off 0 bases at V and 3 bases at J, with 7 bases between the two ends. The CDR3 is made up of 14 amino acids. Germline V lookup: CDR1 SEHNR, CDR2 FQNEAQ (reference sequence). In DNA, the CDR3 is TGTGCCAGCAGCTTAGCTAGGGGAACAGATACGCAGTATTTT. This translates into CASSLARGTDTQYF. The whole variable domain, remainder taken from reference TRBV7-9 and TRBJ2-3, is DTGVSQNPRHKITKRGQNVTFRCDPISEHNRLYWYRQTLGQGPEFLTYFQNEAQLEKSRLLSDRFSAERPKGSFSTLEIQRTEQGDSAMYLCASSLARGTDTQYFGPGTRLTVL.

The chain recombines TRBV7-9 with TRBJ2-3, with TRBD2 matching 7 bases. The V and J ends lost 5 bases and 4 bases, in that order; junction bases with no gene match: 12. Per germline, CDR1 SEHNR and CDR2 FQNEAQ (reference sequence). CDR3 length: 16 amino acids. The CDR3 spells CASSPPPFREADTQYF. CDR3 DNA: TGTGCCAGCAGCCCCCCCCCTTTTCGGGAGGCAGATACGCAGTATTTT.

V usage is TRBV28 and J usage is TRBJ2-1, with 10 bases fitting TRBD2. V shed 3 bases, J shed 5 bases, and the junction held 4 bases outside the gene matches. The V gene's germline CDR1 is MDHEN and CDR2 SYDVKM. The CDR3 runs to 15 residues. This CDR3 is CASSLGTSVHNEQFF. The CDR3 nucleotides are TGTGCCAGCAGTTTGGGGACTAGCGTTCACAATGAGCAGTTCTTC.

CDR3 sequence (DNA): TGTGCCACCAGCAGAAACTCCCTAGCGGACAATGAGCAGTTCTTC. Protein product: CATSRNSLADNEQFF. This rearrangement joins TRBV15 to TRBJ2-1, with 7 bases matching TRBD2. V lost 2 bases to trimming and J lost 5 bases; unmatched junction nucleotides: 6. The germline V gene encodes CDR1 LNHNV and CDR2 YYDKDF (reference sequence). The length of the CDR3 is 15 residues.

This chain links TRBV3-1 (or the pseudogene TRBV3-2) with TRBJ2-1; 8 bases line up with TRBD2. Germline V gene lookup returns CDR1 LGHDT and CDR2 YNNKEL (reference sequence). The CDR3 is 15 residues long. Unmatched junction bases numbered 9, after V lost 6 bases and J lost 5 bases. Here the CDR3 reads CASSPTGTRDNEQFF. The DNA for the CDR3 is TGTGCCAGCAGTCCGACCGGGACTAGAGACAATGAGCAGTTCTTC.

V gene TRBV20-1 combines with J gene TRBJ1-5; 10 bases are shared with TRBD1. CDR3 size: 17 residues. V shed 3 bases, J shed 0 bases, and the junction held 8 bases outside the gene matches. Per the germline V gene, CDR1 is DFQATT and CDR2 is SNEGSKA (reference sequence). The CDR3 DNA is TGCAGTGCTAGTAGTCCGGGACAGGGGTCTAGCAATCAGCCCCAGCATTTT. Its protein is CSASSPGQGSSNQPQHF.

The J gene is TRBJ2-1, the V gene TRBV5-4, with TRBD2 matching 11 bases. The CDR3 extends over 14 amino acids. V dropped 2 bases and J dropped 10; count of bases not matched to a gene: 5. Germline loops: CDR1 SGHNT, CDR2 YYREEE (reference sequence). In DNA, the CDR3 is TGTGCCAGCAGCTTTCTACTAGCGGGGGCCGAGCAGTTCTTC. Protein product: CASSFLLAGAEQFF.

The chain couples TRBV5-1 to TRBJ2-2; the D gene is possibly TRBD1 (5 bases). This CDR3 is 14 amino acids long. CDR1 and CDR2 from the germline V gene are SGHRS and YFSETQ. V was cut by 3 bases and J by 2 bases, with 8 bases left in between. For the CDR3, the DNA is TGCGCCAGCAGCTCTGACAGTAACACCGGGGAGCTGTTTTTT. Its translation is CASSSDSNTGELFF.

The rearrangement links TRBV7-9 to TRBJ1-6; D is ambiguous. The CDR3 sequence is 15 residues long. Germline CDR1 is SEHNR and CDR2 is FQNEAQ (reference sequence). V was trimmed by 4 bases and J by 3 bases, leaving 10 bases between them. DNA of the CDR3: TGTGCCAGCAGCTCGGGAGGCGTCTATAATTCACCCCTCCACTTT. The encoded protein is CASSSGGVYNSPLHF.

This chain joins TRBV4-2 and TRBJ1-4; D possibly corresponds to TRBD1 (6 bases). Germline CDR1 and CDR2: LGHNA and YNFKEQ. The CDR3 is 16 amino acids. V lost 8 bases and J lost 8, with 24 bases in between. The CDR3 coding sequence is TGTGCCAGCCGGATCAGGCACAGGGAAGGACGGGAAAAACTGTTTTTT. It encodes CASRIRHREGREKLFF.

CDR3 coding DNA: TGCGCCAGCAGCCAAGTGTTTAGCGAAAGCACAGATACGCAGTATTTT. Its translation is CASSQVFSESTDTQYF. V usage is TRBV4-3 and J usage is TRBJ2-3, with D possibly matching TRBD2 (5 bases). This CDR3 spans 16 amino acids. Trimming removed 1 base from V and 0 bases from J, with 11 bases in between. Germline V lookup: CDR1 LGHNA, CDR2 YSLEER.

The chain carries TRBV7-8 and TRBJ2-3; the match to TRBD1 covers 9 bases. Germline lookup yields CDR1 SGHVS and CDR2 FQNEAQ. This CDR3 region has 15 residues. J lost 6 bases, V lost 5 bases, and 9 bases had no gene match. The CDR3 loop is CASSAYRGRTDTQYF. The CDR3 nucleotides read TGTGCCAGCAGCGCGTACAGGGGGCGGACGGATACGCAGTATTTT.

V gene TRBV6-5 combines with J gene TRBJ1-5; D is unresolved. The CDR3 totals 13 residues. The V gene's germline CDR1 is MNHEY and CDR2 SVGAGI. V lost 7 bases and J 5 bases, leaving 12 bases between the germline ends. The CDR3 nucleotides read TGTGCCAGCAATGTCGGTCCCGATCAGCCCCAGCATTTT. Residues: CASNVGPDQPQHF.

The chain recombines TRBV18 with TRBJ2-5; 13 bases map to TRBD2. Germline values: CDR1 KGHSH, CDR2 LQKENI. V lost 4 bases to trimming and J lost 5 bases; unmatched junction nucleotides: 7. The CDR3 runs to 16 residues. CDR3 sequence: CASSLWTSGSWETQYF. The DNA for the CDR3 is TGTGCCAGCTCACTGTGGACTAGCGGGAGTTGGGAGACCCAGTACTTC.

This clone was picked up a small number of times. The V gene is TRBV29-1, the J gene TRBJ1-1; a possible D gene is TRBD1 (6 bases). Trimming shortened V by 8 bases and J by 0 bases, and 16 bases separated the two germline ends. The CDR3 is made up of 14 amino acids. Germline V gene data show CDR1 as SQVTM and CDR2 as ANQGSEA. This CDR3 reads CSSVAGALNTEAFF. The CDR3 coding sequence is TGCAGCAGCGTCGCAGGGGCCCTGAACACTGAAGCTTTCTTT.

The chain is built from TRBV6-5 and TRBJ2-7; D unresolved. V lost 8 bases and J 3 bases, leaving 8 bases between the germline ends. The CDR3 runs to 11 residues. CDR1 is MNHEY, CDR2 SVGAGI, per germline. The CDR3 sequence: CASRVLYEQYF. CDR3 bases: TGTGCCAGCCGCGTTCTCTACGAGCAGTACTTC.